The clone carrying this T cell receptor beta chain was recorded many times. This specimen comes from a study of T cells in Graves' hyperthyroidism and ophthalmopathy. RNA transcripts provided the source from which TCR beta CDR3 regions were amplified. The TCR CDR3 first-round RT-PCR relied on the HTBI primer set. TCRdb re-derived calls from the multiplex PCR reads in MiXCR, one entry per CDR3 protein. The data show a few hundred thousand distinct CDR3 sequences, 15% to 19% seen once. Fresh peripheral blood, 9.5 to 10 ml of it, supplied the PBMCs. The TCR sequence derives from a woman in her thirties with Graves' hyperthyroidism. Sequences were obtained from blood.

CDR3 DNA: TGTGCCAGCAGCTTAGTCGGGGACCCCTCCTACAATGAGCAGTTCTTC. This sequence encodes CASSLVGDPSYNEQFF. The chain employs TRBV7-2 and TRBJ2-1; D may be TRBD1 or TRBD2 (5 bases each). V was cut by 1 base and J by 0 bases, with 10 bases left in between. CDR1 and CDR2 (germline): SGHTA, FQGNSA. The CDR3 has 16 residues.